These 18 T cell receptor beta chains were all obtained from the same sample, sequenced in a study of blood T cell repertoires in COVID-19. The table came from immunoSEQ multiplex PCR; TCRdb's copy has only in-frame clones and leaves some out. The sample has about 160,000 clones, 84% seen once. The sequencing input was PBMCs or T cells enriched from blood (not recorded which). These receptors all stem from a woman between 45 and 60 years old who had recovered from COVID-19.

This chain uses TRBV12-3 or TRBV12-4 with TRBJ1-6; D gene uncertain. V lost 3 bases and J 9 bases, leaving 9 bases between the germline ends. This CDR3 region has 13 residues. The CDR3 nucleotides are TGTGCCAGCAGTTTTGACCGGGGTTCACCCCTCCACTTT. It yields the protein CASSFDRGSPLHF.

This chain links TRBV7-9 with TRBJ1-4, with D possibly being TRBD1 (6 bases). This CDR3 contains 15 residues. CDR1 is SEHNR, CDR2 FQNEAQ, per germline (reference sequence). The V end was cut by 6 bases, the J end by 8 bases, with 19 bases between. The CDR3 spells CASRPQGGDGEKLFF. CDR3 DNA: TGTGCCAGCAGGCCACAGGGAGGGGACGGGGAAAAACTGTTTTTT.

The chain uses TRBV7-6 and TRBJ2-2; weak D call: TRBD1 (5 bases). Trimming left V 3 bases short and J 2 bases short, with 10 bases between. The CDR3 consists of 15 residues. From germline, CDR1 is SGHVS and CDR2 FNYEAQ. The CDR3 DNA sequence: TGTGCCAGCAGCTTGGGGCGGCAAAACACCGGGGAGCTGTTTTTT. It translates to CASSLGRQNTGELFF.

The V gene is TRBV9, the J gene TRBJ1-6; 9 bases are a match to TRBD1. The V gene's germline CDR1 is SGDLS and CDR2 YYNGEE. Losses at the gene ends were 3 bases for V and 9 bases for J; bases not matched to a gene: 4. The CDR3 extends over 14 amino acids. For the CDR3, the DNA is TGTGCCAGCAGCGGACAGGGGGTCCCTTCACCCCTCCACTTT. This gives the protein CASSGQGVPSPLHF.

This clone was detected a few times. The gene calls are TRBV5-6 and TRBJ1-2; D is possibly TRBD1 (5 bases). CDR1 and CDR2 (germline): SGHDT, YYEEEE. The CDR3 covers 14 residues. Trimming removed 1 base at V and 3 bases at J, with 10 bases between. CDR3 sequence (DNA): TGTGCCAGCAGCTTGTTGGGGCTGGACTATGGCTACACCTTC. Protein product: CASSLLGLDYGYTF.

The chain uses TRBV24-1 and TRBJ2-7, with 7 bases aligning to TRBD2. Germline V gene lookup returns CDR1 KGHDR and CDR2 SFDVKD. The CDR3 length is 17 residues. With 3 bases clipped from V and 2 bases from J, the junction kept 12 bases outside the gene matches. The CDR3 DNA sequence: TGTGCCACCAGTGATCCCCGCAATCAAGCGGGAACCTACGAGCAGTACTTC. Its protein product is CATSDPRNQAGTYEQYF.

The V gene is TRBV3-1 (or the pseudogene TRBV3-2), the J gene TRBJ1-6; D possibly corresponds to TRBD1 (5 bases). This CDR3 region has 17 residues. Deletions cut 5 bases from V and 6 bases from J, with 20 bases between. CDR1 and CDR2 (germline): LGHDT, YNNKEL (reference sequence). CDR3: CASSFPGREGSNSPLHF. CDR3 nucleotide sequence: TGTGCCAGCAGCTTTCCGGGACGGGAGGGGTCTAATTCACCCCTCCACTTT.

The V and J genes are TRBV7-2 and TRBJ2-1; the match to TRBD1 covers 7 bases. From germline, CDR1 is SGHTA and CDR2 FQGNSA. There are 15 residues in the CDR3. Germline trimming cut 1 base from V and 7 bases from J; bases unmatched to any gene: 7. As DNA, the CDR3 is TGTGCCAGCAGCTTAGGGGCGACACAGGGGAATGAGCAGTTCTTC. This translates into CASSLGATQGNEQFF.

The CDR3 DNA reads TGTGCCAGCAGCTTCCCGGGGGGAGGTATTGGCGAGCAGTACTTC. It encodes CASSFPGGGIGEQYF. This rearrangement joins TRBV11-3 to TRBJ2-7; 7 bases align to TRBD2. CDR3 size: 15 residues. After removal of 3 bases from V and 6 bases from J, the junction contained 11 bases not matched to a gene. Germline CDR1 reads SGHNT; CDR2 reads YENEEA.

Here the CDR3 reads CASSPGGQFTDTQYF. CDR3 coding DNA: TGCGCCAGCAGCCCAGGGGGACAGTTCACAGATACGCAGTATTTT. This rearrangement joins TRBV4-1 to TRBJ2-3; 7 positions match TRBD1. This CDR3 has 15 residues. Germline V gene lookup returns CDR1 MGHRA and CDR2 YSYEKL. The junction had 6 bases not matched to a gene; V was cut back by 4 bases and J by 2 bases.

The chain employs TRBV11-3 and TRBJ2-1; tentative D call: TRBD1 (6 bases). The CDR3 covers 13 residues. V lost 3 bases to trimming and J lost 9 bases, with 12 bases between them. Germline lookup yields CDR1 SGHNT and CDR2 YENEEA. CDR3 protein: CASSFSGEGEQFF. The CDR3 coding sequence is TGTGCCAGCAGCTTCTCAGGGGAAGGTGAGCAGTTCTTC.

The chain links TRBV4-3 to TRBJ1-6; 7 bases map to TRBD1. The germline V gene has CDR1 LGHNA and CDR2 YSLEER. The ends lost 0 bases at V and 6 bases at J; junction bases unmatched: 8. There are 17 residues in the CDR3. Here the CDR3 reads CASSQDWGTAFNSPLHF. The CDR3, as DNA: TGCGCCAGCAGCCAAGATTGGGGGACAGCCTTTAATTCACCCCTCCACTTT.

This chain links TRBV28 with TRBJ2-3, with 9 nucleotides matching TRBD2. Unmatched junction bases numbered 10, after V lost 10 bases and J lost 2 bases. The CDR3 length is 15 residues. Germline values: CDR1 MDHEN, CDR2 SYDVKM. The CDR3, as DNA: TGTGCCACCCGTGGGAGCGGGAGGACCACAGATACGCAGTATTTT. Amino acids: CATRGSGRTTDTQYF.

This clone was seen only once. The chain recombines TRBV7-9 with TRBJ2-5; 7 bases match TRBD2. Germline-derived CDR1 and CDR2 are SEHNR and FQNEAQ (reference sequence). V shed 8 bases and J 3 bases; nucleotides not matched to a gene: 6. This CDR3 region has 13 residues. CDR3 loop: CASLTSREETQYF. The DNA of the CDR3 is TGTGCCAGCCTGACTAGCCGAGAAGAGACCCAGTACTTC.

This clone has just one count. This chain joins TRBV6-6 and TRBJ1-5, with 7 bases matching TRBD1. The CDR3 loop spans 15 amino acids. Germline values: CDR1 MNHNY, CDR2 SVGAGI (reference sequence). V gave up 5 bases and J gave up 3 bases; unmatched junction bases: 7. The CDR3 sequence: CASSRTTGSNQPQHF. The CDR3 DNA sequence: TGTGCCAGCAGTCGGACGACAGGGTCCAATCAGCCCCAGCATTTT.

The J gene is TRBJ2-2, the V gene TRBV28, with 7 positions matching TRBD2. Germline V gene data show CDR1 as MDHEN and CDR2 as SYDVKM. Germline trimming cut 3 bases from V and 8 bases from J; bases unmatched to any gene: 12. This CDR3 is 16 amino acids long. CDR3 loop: CASSFRGSSGGGELFF. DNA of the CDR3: TGTGCCAGCAGTTTCCGCGGGAGTTCCGGTGGGGGGGAGCTGTTTTTT.

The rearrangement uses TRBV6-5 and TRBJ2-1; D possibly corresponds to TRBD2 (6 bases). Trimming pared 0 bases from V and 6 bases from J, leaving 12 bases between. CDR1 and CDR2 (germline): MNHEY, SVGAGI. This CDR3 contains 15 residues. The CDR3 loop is CASSYSRDLVNEQFF. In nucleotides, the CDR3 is TGTGCCAGCAGTTACTCGCGGGACTTGGTCAATGAGCAGTTCTTC.

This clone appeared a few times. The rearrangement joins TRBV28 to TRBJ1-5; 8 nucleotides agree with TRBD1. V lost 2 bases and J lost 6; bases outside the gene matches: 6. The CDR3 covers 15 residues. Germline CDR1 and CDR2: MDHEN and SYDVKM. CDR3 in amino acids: CASSLGQGQFQPQHF. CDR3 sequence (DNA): TGTGCCAGCAGTTTAGGACAGGGTCAGTTTCAGCCCCAGCATTTT. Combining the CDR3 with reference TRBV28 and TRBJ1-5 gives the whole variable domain DVKVTQSSRYLVKRTGEKVFLECVQDMDHENMFWYRQDPGLGLRLIYFSYDVKMKEKGDIPEGYSVSREKKERFSLILESASTNQTSMYLCASSLGQGQFQPQHFGDGTRLSIL.